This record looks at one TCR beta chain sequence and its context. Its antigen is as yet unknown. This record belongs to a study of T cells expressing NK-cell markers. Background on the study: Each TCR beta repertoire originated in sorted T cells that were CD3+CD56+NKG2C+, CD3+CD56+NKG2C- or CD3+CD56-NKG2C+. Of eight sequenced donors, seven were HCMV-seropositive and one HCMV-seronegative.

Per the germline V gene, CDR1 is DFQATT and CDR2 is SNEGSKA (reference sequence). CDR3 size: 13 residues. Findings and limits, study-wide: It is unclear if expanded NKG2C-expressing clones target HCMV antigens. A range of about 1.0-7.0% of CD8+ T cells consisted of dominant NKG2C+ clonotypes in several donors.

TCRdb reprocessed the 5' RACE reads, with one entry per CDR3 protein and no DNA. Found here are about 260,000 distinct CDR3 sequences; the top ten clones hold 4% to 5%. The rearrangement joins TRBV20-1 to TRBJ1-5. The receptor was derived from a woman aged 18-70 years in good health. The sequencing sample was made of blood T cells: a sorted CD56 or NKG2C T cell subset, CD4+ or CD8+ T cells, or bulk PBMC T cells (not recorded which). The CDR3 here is CSAGDQTYQPQHF.